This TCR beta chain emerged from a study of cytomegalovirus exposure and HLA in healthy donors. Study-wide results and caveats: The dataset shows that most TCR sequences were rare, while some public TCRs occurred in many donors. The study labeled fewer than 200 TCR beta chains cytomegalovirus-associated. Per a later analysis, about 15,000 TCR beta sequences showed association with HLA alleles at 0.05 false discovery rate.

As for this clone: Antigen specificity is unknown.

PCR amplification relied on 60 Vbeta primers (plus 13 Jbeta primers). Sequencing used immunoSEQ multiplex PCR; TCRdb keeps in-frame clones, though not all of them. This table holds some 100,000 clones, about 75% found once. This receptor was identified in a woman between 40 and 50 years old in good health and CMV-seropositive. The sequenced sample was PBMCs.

The CDR3 loop is CASGSRIHQPQHF. The CDR3 DNA reads as TGTGCTAGTGGTTCCAGGATCCATCAGCCCCAGCATTTT. V and J are TRBV12-5 and TRBJ1-5, with unresolved D. V was pared by 4 bases and J by 5 bases, with 9 bases between. The germline gives CDR1 LGHNT, CDR2 FRNRAP. The CDR3 contains 13 residues.